A single sample is the source of the 15 T cell receptor beta chains below, sequenced in a study of blood T cells in healthy people across ages. Using a J-beta primer mix together with a sample-barcoded 5' primer, a second PCR was run for roughly 6 to 11 cycles. TCRdb reprocessed the 5' RACE reads with MiXCR, giving one entry per CDR3 protein. Among 900,000 to 950,000 distinct CDR3 sequences listed, 25% to 35% were seen once. The same data also went into a second study, on T cells of mothers and their children.

The sample was blood. The receptors derive from a middle-aged woman in good health.

This clonotype was counted many times. This chain joins TRBV10-3 and TRBJ2-5; 9 bases align to TRBD1. V gave up 7 bases and J gave up 5 bases; unmatched junction bases: 5. The CDR3 has 13 amino acids. CDR1 is ENHRY, CDR2 SYGVKD, per germline. CDR3 nucleotides: TGTGCCATCAAGGACAGGGGCGGGGAGACCCAGTACTTC. Its translation is CAIKDRGGETQYF.

This rearrangement joins TRBV6-2 or TRBV6-3 to TRBJ2-1, with 11 bases fitting TRBD2. Judging by the DNA end, TRBJ2-7 fits better; the J call may be wrong. The CDR3 has 16 residues. Germline V CDR1 and CDR2: MNHEY, SVGEGT. The CDR3 here is CASSKGTSGSYNEQYF. The CDR3 bases are TGTGCCAGCAGTAAGGGGACTAGCGGCTCCTACAATGAGCAGTACTTC.

The rearrangement links TRBV9 to TRBJ2-3, with D unresolved. Germline V CDR1 and CDR2: SGDLS, YYNGEE. The CDR3 consists of 15 residues. V shed 1 base and J shed 2 bases, with 11 bases lying between them. The CDR3 DNA reads as TGTGCCAGCAGCGTAAAAACAGAGTTCACAGATACGCAGTATTTT. It yields the protein CASSVKTEFTDTQYF.

This clonotype was counted ten times or more. This CDR3 reads CAWSVGQGTYNEQFF. For the CDR3, the DNA is TGTGCCTGGAGTGTAGGACAGGGGACCTACAATGAGCAGTTCTTC. The chain employs TRBV30 and TRBJ2-1, with 9 bases identical to TRBD1. The CDR3 consists of 15 residues. Germline V gene data show CDR1 as GTSNPN and CDR2 as SVGIG (reference sequence). Trimming removed 0 bases from V and 2 bases from J; junction bases left unmatched: 2.

This clonotype was seen ten or more times. The chain has TRBV5-1 and TRBJ2-7; TRBD2 is a possible D gene (5 bases). Trimming cost V 0 bases and J 6 bases, with 16 bases left between them. CDR3 length: 15 residues. CDR1 and CDR2 (germline): SGHRS, YFSETQ. The DNA of the CDR3 is TGCGCCAGCAGCTTGGGGACTTTTTTGTCGCGCGAGCAGTACTTC. Translated: CASSLGTFLSREQYF.

The chain has TRBV27 and TRBJ1-2; 7 bases fit TRBD1. After removal of 5 bases from V and 4 bases from J, the junction contained 10 bases not matched to a gene. The CDR3 extends over 15 amino acids. The germline gives CDR1 MNHEY, CDR2 SMNVEV (reference sequence). The CDR3 DNA follows: TGTGCCAGCAGTCGACAGGGTGTTGGAGGCTATGGCTACACCTTC. Its protein product is CASSRQGVGGYGYTF.

This clonotype was picked up a small number of times. V gene TRBV2 combines with J gene TRBJ2-1, with 11 bases matching TRBD2. This CDR3 is 16 amino acids long. J lost 4 bases, V lost 4 bases, and 6 bases had no gene match. Germline CDR1 and CDR2: SNHLY and FYNNEI. The CDR3 region has the DNA TGTGCCAGCAGTGCCTCTAGCGGGGGGACGTACAATGAGCAGTTCTTC. Translation: CASSASSGGTYNEQFF.

V gene TRBV3-1 combines with J gene TRBJ2-1; D tentatively reads TRBD1 or TRBD2 (6 bases each). The CDR3 runs to 16 residues. Germline V gene data show CDR1 as LGHDT and CDR2 as YNNKEL (reference sequence). V was trimmed by 0 bases and J by 12 bases, leaving 21 bases between them. The CDR3 sequence is CASSQDLEGGLVRQFF. CDR3 bases: TGTGCCAGCAGCCAAGATCTTGAGGGGGGACTCGTGCGGCAGTTCTTC.

This clonotype has a count of ten or more. The J gene is TRBJ2-7, the V gene TRBV2; D is undetermined. The CDR3 consists of 13 residues. Germline CDR1 is SNHLY and CDR2 is FYNNEI. With 8 bases removed from V and 1 base from J, the gap between germline ends came to 12 bases. CDR3 in amino acids: CASLSQVSYEQYF. As DNA, the CDR3 is TGTGCCAGCCTATCCCAGGTGTCCTACGAGCAGTACTTC.

The rearrangement uses TRBV2 and TRBJ1-2; D perhaps matches TRBD1 (6 bases). Germline CDR1 is SNHLY and CDR2 is FYNNEI. Trimming left V 6 bases short and J 8 bases short, with 10 bases between. The CDR3 has 11 amino acids. The CDR3 bases are TGTGCCAGCAGACCTGACAGGGGCTACACCTTC. This codes for CASRPDRGYTF.

A remark on this clonotype: Being one base from a much bigger clone, this may be a read error. The chain is built from TRBV12-3 or TRBV12-4 and TRBJ2-4; a weak D match, TRBD1 (6 bases). The CDR3 sequence is 12 residues long. The CDR3 DNA reads as TGTGCCGGCAGGGGCGACAGAAACATTCAGTACTTC. It translates to CAGRGDRNIQYF.

This clonotype was seen at least ten times. The chain employs TRBV7-2 and TRBJ1-5; maybe TRBD1 (5 bases). This CDR3 is built from 15 residues. Trimming cost V 1 base and J 7 bases, with 14 bases left between them. Germline lookup yields CDR1 SGHTA and CDR2 FQGNSA. As DNA, the CDR3 is TGTGCCAGCAGCTTAGGCTCCGGGGGAGAGCAGCCCCAGCATTTT. Translating it yields CASSLGSGGEQPQHF. The entire variable domain, with the rest obtained from reference TRBV7-2 and TRBJ1-5, is as follows: GAGVSQSPSNKVTEKGKDVELRCDPISGHTALYWYRQSLGQGLEFLIYFQGNSAPDKSGLPSDRFSAERTGGSVSTLTIQRTQQEDSAVYLCASSLGSGGEQPQHFGDGTRLSIL.

This clonotype was counted ten times or more. J is TRBJ2-7 and V is TRBV9, with D possibly matching TRBD1 (5 bases). Germline V gene lookup returns CDR1 SGDLS and CDR2 YYNGEE. The germline V and J ends were trimmed by 4 bases and 1 base, with 12 bases remaining between them. This CDR3 comprises 14 residues. CDR3 residues: CASSPFDSSYEQYF. CDR3 in DNA: TGTGCCAGCAGCCCCTTCGACAGTTCCTACGAGCAGTACTTC.

The rearrangement uses TRBV20-1 and TRBJ2-7, with D maybe TRBD2 (5 bases). The CDR3 consists of 12 residues. In germline, CDR1 is DFQATT, CDR2 SNEGSKA (reference sequence). V was trimmed by 3 bases and J by 7 bases, leaving 13 bases between them. The CDR3 DNA sequence: TGCAGTGCTAGTCCCCCTGGGGAGGAGCAGTACTTC. This encodes CSASPPGEEQYF.

In its sample, this clonotype was seen a few times. The chain is built from TRBV5-5 and TRBJ1-2; maybe TRBD1 (6 bases). CDR1 and CDR2 from the germline V gene are SGHKS and YYEKEE (reference sequence). The CDR3 runs 16 residues. Trimming stripped 5 bases from V and 3 bases from J, with 20 bases between. Here the CDR3 reads CASSPSQGGIDYGYTF. As DNA, the CDR3 is TGTGCCAGCAGTCCCTCACAGGGCGGAATTGACTATGGCTACACCTTC.